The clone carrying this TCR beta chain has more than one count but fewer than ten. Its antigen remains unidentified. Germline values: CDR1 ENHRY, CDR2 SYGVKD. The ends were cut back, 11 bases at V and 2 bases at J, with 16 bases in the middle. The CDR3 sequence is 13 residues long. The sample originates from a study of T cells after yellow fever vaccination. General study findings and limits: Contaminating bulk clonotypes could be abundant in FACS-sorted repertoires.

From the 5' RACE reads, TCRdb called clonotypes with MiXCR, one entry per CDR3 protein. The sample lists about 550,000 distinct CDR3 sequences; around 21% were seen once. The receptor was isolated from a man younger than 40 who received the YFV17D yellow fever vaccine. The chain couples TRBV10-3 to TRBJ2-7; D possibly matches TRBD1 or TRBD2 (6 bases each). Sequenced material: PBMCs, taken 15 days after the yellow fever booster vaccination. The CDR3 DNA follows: TGTGCCGTTGGGGGGCGGGGCCCCTACGAGCAGTACTTC. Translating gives CAVGGRGPYEQYF.